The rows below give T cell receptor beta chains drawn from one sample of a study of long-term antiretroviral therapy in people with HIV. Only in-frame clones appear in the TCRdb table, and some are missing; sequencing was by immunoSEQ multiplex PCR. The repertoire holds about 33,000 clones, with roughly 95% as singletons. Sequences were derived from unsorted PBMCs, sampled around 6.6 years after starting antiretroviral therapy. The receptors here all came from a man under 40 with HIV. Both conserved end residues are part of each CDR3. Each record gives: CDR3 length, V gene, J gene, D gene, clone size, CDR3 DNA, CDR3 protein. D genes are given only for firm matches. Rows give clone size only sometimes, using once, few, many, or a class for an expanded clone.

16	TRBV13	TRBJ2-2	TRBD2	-	TGTGCCAGCAGCTTCCTAAGCGGGGGGCGGCACGGGGAGCTGTTTTTT	CASSFLSGGRHGELFF
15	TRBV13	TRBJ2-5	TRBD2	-	TGTGCCAGCAGCTTAAGAACTAGCGGGATTACAGAGCAGTACTTC	CASSLRTSGITEQYF
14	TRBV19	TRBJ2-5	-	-	TGTGCCAGTAGTATTCCAGGGGCGGGAGAGACCCAGTACTTC	CASSIPGAGETQYF
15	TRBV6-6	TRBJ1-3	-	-	TGTGCCAGCAACCCCCCGGGGACCTCTGGAAACACCATATATTTT	CASNPPGTSGNTIYF
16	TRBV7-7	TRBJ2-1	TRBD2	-	TGTGCTAGCGCAACGGGGGAGGGTCATCCATTCGATGAGCAGTTCTTC	CASATGEGHPFDEQFF
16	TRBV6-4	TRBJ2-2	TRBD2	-	TGTGCCAGCAGTGACCCCACTAGCGGGAGGAGGGTGGAGCTGTTTTTT	CASSDPTSGRRVELFF
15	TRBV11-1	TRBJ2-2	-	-	TGTGCCAGCAGCTCTAATACAAGGGACACCGGGGAGCTGTTTTTT	CASSSNTRDTGELFF
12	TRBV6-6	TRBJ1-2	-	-	TGTGCCAGCAAAGGAGGCGGCTATGGCTACACCTTC	CASKGGGYGYTF
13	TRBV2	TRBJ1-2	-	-	TGTGCCAGCAGTGGCGGACAGAACTATGGCTACACCTTC	CASSGGQNYGYTF
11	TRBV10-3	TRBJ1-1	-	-	TGTGCCATCAGTGAGGGAGGTGAAGCTTTCTTT	CAISEGGEAFF
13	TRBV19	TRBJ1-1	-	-	TGTGCCAGTAGTAGAGGACGGAGCACTGAAGCTTTCTTT	CASSRGRSTEAFF
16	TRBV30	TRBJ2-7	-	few	TGTGCCTGGAGTGTTGGGGTTGGGCTGAAACCCTACGAGCAGTACTTC	CAWSVGVGLKPYEQYF
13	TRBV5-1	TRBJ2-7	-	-	TGCGCCAGCAGCTTGGATGGGGGAGGCGAGCAGTACTTC	CASSLDGGGEQYF
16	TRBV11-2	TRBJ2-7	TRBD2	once	TGTGCCAGCAGCAGCGGTGGGGCGGGAGGTGCCTACGAGCAGTACTTC	CASSSGGAGGAYEQYF
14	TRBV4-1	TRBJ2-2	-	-	TGCGCCAGCAGCCAAAAATATAGTGTCGGGGAGCTGTTTTTT	CASSQKYSVGELFF
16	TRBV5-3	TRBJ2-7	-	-	TGTGCCAGAAGCTTAGGAGCTGGACGAGGGAGGTACGAGCAGTACTTC	CARSLGAGRGRYEQYF
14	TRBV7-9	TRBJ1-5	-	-	TGTGCCAGCAGCCTCACAGGGAATGATCAGCCCCAGCATTTT	CASSLTGNDQPQHF
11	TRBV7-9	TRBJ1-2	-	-	TGTGCCAGCAGCTACGGTGGAGGCTACACCTTC	CASSYGGGYTF
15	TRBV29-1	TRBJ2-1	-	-	TGCAGCGTTGTGTTTCTTTGGGACACTTACAATGAGCAGTTCTTC	CSVVFLWDTYNEQFF
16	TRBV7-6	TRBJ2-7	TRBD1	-	TGTGCCAATTCCGGGACAGGGGCTTCAAAAATCTACGAGCAGTACTTC	CANSGTGASKIYEQYF
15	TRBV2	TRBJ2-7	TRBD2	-	TGTGCCAGCAGTAGGGGTGCGGGGGGCAACTACGAGCAGTACTTC	CASSRGAGGNYEQYF
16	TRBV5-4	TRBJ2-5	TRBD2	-	TGTGCCAGCACCCCGACCGGGACTAGAAATATGGAGACCCAGTACTTC	CASTPTGTRNMETQYF
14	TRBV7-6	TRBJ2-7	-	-	TGTGCCAGCAGCTTAGCGGGGGCGGTCTACGAGCAGTACTTC	CASSLAGAVYEQYF
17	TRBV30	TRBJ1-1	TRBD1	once	TGTGCCTGGAGCGCGTTTAGGACAGGGGGAGTCGTTGCTGAAGCTTTCTTT	CAWSAFRTGGVVAEAFF
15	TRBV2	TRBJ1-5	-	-	TGTGCCAGCAGTTCGGCCCTCGCCGACAATCAGCCCCAGCATTTT	CASSSALADNQPQHF
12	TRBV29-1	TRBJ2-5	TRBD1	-	TGCAGCGTTCTCGAGGGGGCAGGGACCCAGTACTTC	CSVLEGAGTQYF
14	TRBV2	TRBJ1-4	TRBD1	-	TGTGCCAGCAGTGCGGGGACAGGGGGAGGAAAACTGTTTTTT	CASSAGTGGGKLFF
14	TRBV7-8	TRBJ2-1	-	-	TGTGCCAGCAGCGCGAGGGGCGCCTCAAATGAGCAGTTCTTC	CASSARGASNEQFF
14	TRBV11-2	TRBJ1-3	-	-	TGTGCCAGCAGCTCCCGACCTATCGGAAACACCATATATTTT	CASSSRPIGNTIYF
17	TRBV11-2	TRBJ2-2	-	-	TGTGCCAGCAGCCCGACCCCATGGGAAAAGGGCACCGGGGAGCTGTTTTTT	CASSPTPWEKGTGELFF
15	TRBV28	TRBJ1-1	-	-	TGTGCCAGCAGCGACGGAATGTTTGTGAACACTGAAGCTTTCTTT	CASSDGMFVNTEAFF
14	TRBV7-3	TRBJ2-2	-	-	TGTGCCAGCAGCTGGGCTTCCAACACCGGGGAGCTGTTTTTT	CASSWASNTGELFF
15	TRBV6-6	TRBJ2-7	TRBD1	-	TGTGCCAGCAGCTCTCCGGGACAGGGGGACCTGGAGCAGTACTTC	CASSSPGQGDLEQYF
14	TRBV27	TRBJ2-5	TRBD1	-	TGTGCCAGCAGCTCCCCTGGACAGGAAGAGACCCAGTACTTC	CASSSPGQEETQYF
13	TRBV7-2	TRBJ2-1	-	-	TGTGCCAGCAGCTTAAGGACCAAATCGACACAGTTCTTC	CASSLRTKSTQFF
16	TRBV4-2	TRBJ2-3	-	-	TGTGCCAGCAGCCAAAGACCGGTTCAGAGCACAGATACGCAGTATTTT	CASSQRPVQSTDTQYF
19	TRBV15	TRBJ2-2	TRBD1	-	TGTGCCACCAGCAGACCGGTCCGCCGGGACAGGCCGAACACCGGGGAGCTGTTTTTT	CATSRPVRRDRPNTGELFF
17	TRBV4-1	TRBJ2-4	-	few	TGCGCCAGCAGCCAAGAGGCAAGCGGGTCAGCCAAAAACATTCAGTACTTC	CASSQEASGSAKNIQYF
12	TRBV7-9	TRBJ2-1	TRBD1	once	TGTGCCGGAGGGACAGGGTACAATGAGCAGTTCTTC	CAGGTGYNEQFF